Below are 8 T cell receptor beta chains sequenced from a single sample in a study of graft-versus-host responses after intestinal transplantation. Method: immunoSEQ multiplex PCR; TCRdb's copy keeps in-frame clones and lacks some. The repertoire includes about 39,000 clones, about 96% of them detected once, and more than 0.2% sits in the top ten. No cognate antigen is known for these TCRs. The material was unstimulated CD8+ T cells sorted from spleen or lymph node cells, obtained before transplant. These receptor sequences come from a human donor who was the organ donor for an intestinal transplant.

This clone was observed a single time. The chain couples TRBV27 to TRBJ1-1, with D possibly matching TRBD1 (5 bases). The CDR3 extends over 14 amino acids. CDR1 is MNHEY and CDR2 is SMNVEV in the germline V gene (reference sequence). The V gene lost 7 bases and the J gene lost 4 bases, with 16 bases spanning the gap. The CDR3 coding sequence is TGTGCCAGCAATCCGCGTCACGGGGGCACTGAAGCTTTCTTT. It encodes CASNPRHGGTEAFF.

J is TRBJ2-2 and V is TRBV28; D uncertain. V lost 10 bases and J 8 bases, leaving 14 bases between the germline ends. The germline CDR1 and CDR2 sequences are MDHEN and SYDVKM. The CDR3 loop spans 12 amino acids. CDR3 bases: TGTGCCATATTAACGGAGACGGGGGAGCTGTTTTTT. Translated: CAILTETGELFF. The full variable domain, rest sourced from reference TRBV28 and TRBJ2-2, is DVKVTQSSRYLVKRTGEKVFLECVQDMDHENMFWYRQDPGLGLRLIYFSYDVKMKEKGDIPEGYSVSREKKERFSLILESASTNQTSMYLCAILTETGELFFGEGSRLTVL.

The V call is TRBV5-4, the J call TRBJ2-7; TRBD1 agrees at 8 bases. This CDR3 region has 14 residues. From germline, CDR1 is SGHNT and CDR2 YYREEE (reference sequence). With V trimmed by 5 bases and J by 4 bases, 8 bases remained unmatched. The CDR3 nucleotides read TGTGCCAGCAGTCCCGGGACAGGAGATTACGAGCAGTACTTC. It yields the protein CASSPGTGDYEQYF.

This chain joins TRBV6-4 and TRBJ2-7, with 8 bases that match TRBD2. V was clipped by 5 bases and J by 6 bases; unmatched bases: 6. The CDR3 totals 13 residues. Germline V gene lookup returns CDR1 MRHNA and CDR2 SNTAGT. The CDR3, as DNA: TGTGCCAGCAGTTCGGGAGGGTTTGGCGAGCAGTACTTC. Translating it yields CASSSGGFGEQYF.

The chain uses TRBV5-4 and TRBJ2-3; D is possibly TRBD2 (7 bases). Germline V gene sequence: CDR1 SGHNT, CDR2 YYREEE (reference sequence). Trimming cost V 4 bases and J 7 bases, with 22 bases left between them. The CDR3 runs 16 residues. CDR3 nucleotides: TGTGCCAGCAGCCCCGGGTCTTGGGGGGGGCCTAATACGCAGTATTTT. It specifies CASSPGSWGGPNTQYF.

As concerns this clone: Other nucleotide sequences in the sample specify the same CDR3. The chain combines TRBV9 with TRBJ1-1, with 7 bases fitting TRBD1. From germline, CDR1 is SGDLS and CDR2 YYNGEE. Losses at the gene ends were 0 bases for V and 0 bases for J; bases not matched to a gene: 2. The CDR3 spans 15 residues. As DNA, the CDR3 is TGTGCCAGCAGCGTAGGAGGGACAGTGAACACTGAAGCTTTCTTT. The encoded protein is CASSVGGTVNTEAFF. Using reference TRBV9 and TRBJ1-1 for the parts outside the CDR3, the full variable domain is DSGVTQTPKHLITATGQRVTLRCSPRSGDLSVYWYQQSLDQGLQFLIQYYNGEERAKGNILERFSAQQFPDLHSELNLSSLELGDSALYFCASSVGGTVNTEAFFGQGTRLTVV.

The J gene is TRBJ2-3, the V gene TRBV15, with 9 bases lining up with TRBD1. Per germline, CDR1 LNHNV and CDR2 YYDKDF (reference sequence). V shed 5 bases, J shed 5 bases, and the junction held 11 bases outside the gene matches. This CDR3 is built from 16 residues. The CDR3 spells CATSPKPGQGKDTQYF. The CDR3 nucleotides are TGTGCCACCAGCCCTAAACCGGGACAGGGTAAAGATACGCAGTATTTT. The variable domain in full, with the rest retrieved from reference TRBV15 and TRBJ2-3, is DAMVIQNPRYQVTQFGKPVTLSCSQTLNHNVMYWYQQKSSQAPKLLFHYYDKDFNNEADTPDNFQSRRPNTSFCFLDIRSPGLGDTAMYLCATSPKPGQGKDTQYFGPGTRLTVL.

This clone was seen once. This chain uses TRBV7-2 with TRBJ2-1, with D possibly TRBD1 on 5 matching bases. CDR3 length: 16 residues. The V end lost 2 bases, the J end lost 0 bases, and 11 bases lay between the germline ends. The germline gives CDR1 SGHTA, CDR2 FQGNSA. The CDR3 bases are TGTGCCAGCAGCTTACATACAGGCTACTCCTACAATGAGCAGTTCTTC. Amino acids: CASSLHTGYSYNEQFF.